These T cell receptor beta chains were read from a single sample in a study of blood T cell repertoires in COVID-19. The table came from immunoSEQ multiplex PCR; TCRdb's copy has only in-frame clones and leaves some out. This table has about 240,000 clones, 75% to 90% appearing once. Sequencing used peripheral blood. The receptor set was obtained from a woman in her twenties or thirties who had recovered from COVID-19. Each CDR3 is given without its conserved first and last residue.

>TRBV7-9|TRBJ2-5
ASSGSDSANQETQY
>TRBV7-7|TRBJ2-5
ASSSGTSGRQETQY
>TRBV5-6|TRBJ1-2
ASSRDRGPNYGYT
>TRBV3-1/TRBV3-2|TRBJ2-1
ASSRRSGGAYNEQF
>TRBV5-5|TRBJ2-2
ASSLGPPGGVNTGELF
>TRBV19|TRBJ1-1
ASSIDPDRGLTEAF
>TRBV6-2/TRBV6-3|TRBJ1-1
ASSLAGETEAF
>TRBV5-1|TRBJ2-3
ASSSGQGTDTQY
>TRBV19|TRBJ2-1
ASSKDRQSYNEQF
>TRBV2|TRBJ1-4
ASRPPGTVGEKLF
>TRBV18|TRBJ1-1
ASSPGQRTNTEAF
>TRBV2|TRBJ2-7
ASRAQGSFYEQY
>TRBV27|TRBJ2-2
ASSFGWGSGELF
>TRBV10-3|TRBJ2-1
AISDGAEEQF
>TRBV27|TRBJ2-2
ASMSAPGQGSGELF
>TRBV4-3|TRBJ1-4
ASSQAGTGVEKLF
>TRBV9|TRBJ2-7
ASSGSGAEQY
>TRBV4-1|TRBJ2-1
ASSQLAGGRNEQF
>TRBV5-1|TRBJ2-5
ASSRGNGETQY
>TRBV7-2|TRBJ2-5
ASSPSPYGGAQETQY
>TRBV2|TRBJ2-7
ASSQGPPFSNYEQY
>TRBV7-2|TRBJ2-7
ASSSHYGGAYEQY
>TRBV5-1|TRBJ1-2
ASSLETGARGYT
>TRBV7-9|TRBJ2-6
ASSLQGAPGANVLT
>TRBV2|TRBJ2-7
ARSTGADEQY
>TRBV20-1|TRBJ1-2
RAGGQVGYT
>TRBV4-1|TRBJ2-7
ASSQEAGGEGEQY
>TRBV4-3|TRBJ2-7
ASSQVSGGYEQY